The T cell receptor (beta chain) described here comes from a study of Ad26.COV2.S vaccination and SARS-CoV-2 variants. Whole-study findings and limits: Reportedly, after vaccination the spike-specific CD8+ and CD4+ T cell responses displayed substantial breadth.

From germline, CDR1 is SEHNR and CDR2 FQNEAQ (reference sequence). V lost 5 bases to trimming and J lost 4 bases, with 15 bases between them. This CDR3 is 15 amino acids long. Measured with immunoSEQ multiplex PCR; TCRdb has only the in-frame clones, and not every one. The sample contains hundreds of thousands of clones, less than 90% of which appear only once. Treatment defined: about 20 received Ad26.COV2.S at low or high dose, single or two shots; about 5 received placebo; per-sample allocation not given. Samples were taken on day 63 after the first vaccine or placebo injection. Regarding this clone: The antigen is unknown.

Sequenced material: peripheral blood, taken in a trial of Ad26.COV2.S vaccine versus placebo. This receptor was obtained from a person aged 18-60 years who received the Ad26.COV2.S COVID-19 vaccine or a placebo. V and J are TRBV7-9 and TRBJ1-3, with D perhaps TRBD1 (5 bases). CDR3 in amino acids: CASSAPGLEGNTIYF. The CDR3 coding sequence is TGTGCCAGCAGCGCTCCAGGGTTGGAAGGAAACACCATATATTTT.